A single sample is the source of the 30 T cell receptor beta chains below, sequenced in a study of T cells after yellow fever vaccination. TCRdb called the 5' RACE reads again in MiXCR, with one record for every CDR3 protein. The sample has some 400,000 distinct CDR3 sequences, approximately 6% seen once. This sample comprised PBMCs, obtained 5 days after the yellow fever booster vaccination. All receptors come from a man in his thirties or forties who received the YFV17D yellow fever vaccine.

The chain employs TRBV6-1 and TRBJ1-1; 8 bases line up with TRBD1. CDR3 size: 14 residues. Germline V lookup: CDR1 MNHNS, CDR2 SASEGT. With 6 bases clipped from V and 6 bases from J, the junction kept 9 bases outside the gene matches. The CDR3 spells CASRSGQGGSEAFF. The CDR3 DNA reads as TGTGCCAGCAGGTCAGGACAGGGAGGATCTGAAGCTTTCTTT.

At least ten counts were recorded for this clonotype. The rearrangement joins TRBV18 to TRBJ2-1; 12 bases match TRBD2. Germline lookup yields CDR1 KGHSH and CDR2 LQKENI. J lost 7 bases, V lost 3 bases, and 10 bases had no gene match. The CDR3 totals 17 residues. The DNA of the CDR3 is TGTGCCAGCTCACCCGCCCAACTAGCGGGAGGTTCTAATGAGCAGTTCTTC. It is translated as CASSPAQLAGGSNEQFF.

The rearrangement uses TRBV4-2 and TRBJ2-1; 8 positions match TRBD2. This CDR3 spans 17 amino acids. With 0 bases clipped from V and 4 bases from J, the junction kept 8 bases outside the gene matches. Germline V lookup: CDR1 LGHNA, CDR2 YNFKEQ. The CDR3 coding sequence is TGTGCCAGCAGCCAAGATGTGATAGCGGGGCCTTACAATGAGCAGTTCTTC. Residues: CASSQDVIAGPYNEQFF.

This clonotype was seen ten or more times. The chain is built from TRBV29-1 and TRBJ2-1; D is tentatively TRBD1 or TRBD2 (6 bases each). The CDR3 length is 16 residues. Germline V gene sequence: CDR1 SQVTM, CDR2 ANQGSEA. The V end lost 8 bases, the J end lost 1 base, and 21 bases lay between the germline ends. The CDR3: CSTPPGAGDSYNEQFF. For the CDR3, the DNA is TGCAGCACTCCCCCGGGAGCAGGGGATTCCTACAATGAGCAGTTCTTC.

V is TRBV25-1 and J is TRBJ1-1; 7 positions agree with TRBD1. Trimming took 4 bases from V and 8 from J; bases not matched to a gene: 13. This CDR3 has 15 amino acids. Germline CDR1 and CDR2: MGHDK and SYGVNS. The chain's CDR3 is CASSGTLTGLTEAFF. The CDR3 coding sequence is TGTGCCAGCAGTGGCACCTTGACAGGGCTAACAGAAGCTTTCTTT.

There are a few counts of this clonotype. The chain couples TRBV28 to TRBJ2-1; 9 positions agree with TRBD1. The CDR3 contains 13 residues. Germline V CDR1 and CDR2: MDHEN, SYDVKM. The junction had 7 bases not matched to a gene; V was cut back by 8 bases and J by 8 bases. As DNA, the CDR3 is TGTGCCAGCGTCGGACAGGGGAGCTATGAGCAGTTCTTC. Amino acids: CASVGQGSYEQFF.

This clonotype was seen ten or more times. This chain uses TRBV18 with TRBJ2-7; D is uncertain. V was trimmed by 6 bases and J by 5 bases, leaving 14 bases between them. Germline values: CDR1 KGHSH, CDR2 LQKENI. There are 13 residues in the CDR3. CDR3 in amino acids: CASSPGLGNEQYF. The CDR3 DNA sequence: TGTGCCAGCTCCCCGGGTTTGGGGAACGAGCAGTACTTC. Looking up the rest from reference TRBV18 and TRBJ2-7 gives the full variable domain: NAGVMQNPRHLVRRRGQEARLRCSPMKGHSHVYWYRQLPEEGLKFMVYLQKENIIDESGMPKERFSAEFPKEGPSILRIQQVVRGDSAAYFCASSPGLGNEQYFGPGTRLTVT.

This clonotype was counted a few times. V gene TRBV20-1 combines with J gene TRBJ2-7, with D perhaps given as TRBD1 or TRBD2 (5 bases each). The germline V gene has CDR1 DFQATT and CDR2 SNEGSKA (reference sequence). The ends were cut back, 3 bases at V and 3 bases at J, with 18 bases in the middle. This CDR3 is built from 15 residues. The CDR3: CSASSAGHLSYEQYF. The CDR3 DNA follows: TGCAGTGCTAGTAGCGCAGGGCACCTAAGCTACGAGCAGTACTTC.

This clonotype was found a few times. V gene TRBV20-1 combines with J gene TRBJ2-7; D is ambiguous. V lost 0 bases, J lost 3 bases, and 0 bases lay in between. Germline loops: CDR1 DFQATT, CDR2 SNEGSKA (reference sequence). The CDR3 is 10 residues long. This CDR3 is CSARDYEQYF. The CDR3 region has the DNA TGCAGTGCTAGAGACTACGAGCAGTACTTC.

This clonotype was counted a few times. The chain couples TRBV21-1 to TRBJ2-2. TRBV21-1 is a known pseudogene. The CDR3 sequence is 18 residues long. CDR3 nucleotides: TGTGCCAGCAGCAAAGTTGGCCTGGAGACCGCGAACACCGGGGAGCTGTTTTTT. Encoded protein: CASSKVGLETANTGELFF.

CDR3 sequence reads: CASSITGRAQAFF. CDR3 DNA: TGTGCCAGTAGTATCACTGGGAGGGCTCAAGCTTTCTTT. J is TRBJ1-1 and V is TRBV19; no reliable D call. Germline V CDR1 and CDR2: LNHDA, SQIVND (reference sequence). The CDR3 sequence is 13 residues long. The germline V and J ends were trimmed by 3 bases and 9 bases, with 14 bases remaining between them.

The chain links TRBV25-1 to TRBJ2-7; tentatively, D is TRBD1 (6 bases). Germline V gene sequence: CDR1 MGHDK, CDR2 SYGVNS. The CDR3 runs to 14 residues. Trimming stripped 2 bases from V and 6 bases from J, with 14 bases between. CDR3 sequence (DNA): TGTGCCAGCAGTGAAACAGGGATAAGATCCGAGCAGTACTTC. Translating gives CASSETGIRSEQYF.

This clonotype was seen a few times. The rearrangement uses TRBV4-3 and TRBJ2-3; 7 bases align to TRBD2. The ends lost 1 base at V and 5 bases at J; junction bases unmatched: 6. CDR1 is LGHNA, CDR2 YSLEER, per germline. CDR3 size: 15 residues. CDR3 sequence: CASSQVGGRRDTQYF. For the CDR3, the DNA is TGCGCCAGCAGCCAAGTGGGCGGGAGAAGAGATACGCAGTATTTT.

V usage is TRBV30 and J usage is TRBJ2-7; 8 nucleotides agree with TRBD1. V shed 3 bases and J 5 bases; nucleotides not matched to a gene: 6. Germline V gene lookup returns CDR1 GTSNPN and CDR2 SVGIG (reference sequence). The CDR3 has 13 residues. The CDR3 DNA sequence: TGTGCCTGGAGCGCGGACAGGGACCACGAGCAGTACTTC. Its protein product is CAWSADRDHEQYF.

The rearrangement joins TRBV7-9 to TRBJ2-1, with D perhaps matching TRBD2 (5 bases). The CDR3 consists of 15 residues. V was clipped by 2 bases and J by 5 bases, with 13 bases between them. Germline V gene sequence: CDR1 SEHNR, CDR2 FQNEAQ (reference sequence). This CDR3 reads CASSLLRERNNEQFF. CDR3 DNA sequence: TGTGCCAGCAGCTTATTAAGGGAGCGCAACAATGAGCAGTTCTTC.

The CDR3 region has the DNA TGCGCCAGCAGCTTGGATGGGGCGGGAGGCACAGATACGCAGTATTTT. Its translation: CASSLDGAGGTDTQYF. The chain carries TRBV5-1 and TRBJ2-3; 7 bases align to TRBD2. The trim removed 0 bases at V and 1 base at J, leaving 5 bases unmatched. Germline CDR1 is SGHRS and CDR2 is YFSETQ. This CDR3 has 16 amino acids.

This clonotype has more than one count but fewer than ten. The rearrangement links TRBV6-2 or TRBV6-3 to TRBJ2-7; 8 bases are a match to TRBD2. Per germline, CDR1 MNHEY and CDR2 SVGEGT. The CDR3 is 13 amino acids. V lost 4 bases, J lost 9 bases, and 8 bases stayed unmatched. CDR3 DNA: TGTGCCAGCAGTTCAGCGGGAGATAGGGGGCAGTACTTC. It yields the protein CASSSAGDRGQYF.

The sample holds many counts of this clonotype. The rearrangement joins TRBV5-1 to TRBJ1-1; the match to TRBD1 covers 9 bases. CDR1 is SGHRS and CDR2 is YFSETQ in the germline V gene. With 4 bases clipped from V and 10 bases from J, the junction kept 5 bases outside the gene matches. The CDR3 consists of 12 residues. Written as DNA, the CDR3 is TGCGCCAGCAGCACCACGACAGGGGGAGCTTTCTTT. Translation gives CASSTTTGGAFF.

This clonotype was found a few times. The rearrangement links TRBV29-1 to TRBJ2-1, with TRBD2 as a possible D gene (5 bases). Germline CDR1 is SQVTM and CDR2 is ANQGSEA. Deletions cut 0 bases from V and 4 bases from J, with 13 bases between. This CDR3 is built from 15 residues. In DNA form, the CDR3 reads TGCAGCGTTGAAGATGAGAGGGCCTCGTACAATGAGCAGTTCTTC. Its protein is CSVEDERASYNEQFF.

V gene TRBV4-2 combines with J gene TRBJ2-5; D tentatively reads TRBD1 or TRBD2 (5 bases each). Germline loops: CDR1 LGHNA, CDR2 YNFKEQ. V was trimmed by 4 bases and J by 2 bases, leaving 20 bases between them. The CDR3 runs to 17 residues. The CDR3 DNA reads TGTGCCAGCAGCCCAAGGCAAGGGGCCCGGACTCAAGAGACCCAGTACTTC. Translating gives CASSPRQGARTQETQYF.

A word on this clonotype: Given a much more abundant clone one base away, this may be a read error. Since the CDR3 does not end with the conserved phenylalanine or tryptophan, this likely comes from a read error. This chain connects TRBV20-1 to TRBJ2-1, with 9 bases aligning to TRBD2. The CDR3 is 12 amino acids. V trimming: 5 bases; J trimming: 9 bases; junction bases outside the gene matches: 5. The V gene's germline CDR1 is DFQATT and CDR2 SNEGSKA (reference sequence). CDR3 sequence (DNA): TGCAGTGCTCACGGGACTAGCATTGAGCAGTTCTCC. Encoded protein: CSAHGTSIEQFS.

This clonotype turned up a few times. V is TRBV20-1 and J is TRBJ2-3, with D possibly being TRBD2 (6 bases). Trimming stripped 5 bases from V and 2 bases from J, with 17 bases between. The CDR3 is 15 amino acids. Per germline, CDR1 DFQATT and CDR2 SNEGSKA (reference sequence). In DNA, the CDR3 is TGCAGTGCTCCCCTCCGGGGGAGCGCCACAGATACGCAGTATTTT. Protein: CSAPLRGSATDTQYF.

Ten or more counts support this clonotype. The V gene is TRBV20-1, the J gene TRBJ2-3, with TRBD2 matching 13 bases. Per the germline V gene, CDR1 is DFQATT and CDR2 is SNEGSKA (reference sequence). With V trimmed by 1 base and J by 1 base, 11 bases remained unmatched. This CDR3 is 19 amino acids long. The CDR3 loop is CSARAPGTSGMSGTDTQYF. Written as DNA, the CDR3 is TGCAGTGCTAGAGCCCCCGGGACTAGCGGGATGTCTGGCACAGATACGCAGTATTTT.

This clonotype was seen at least ten times. This chain links TRBV12-3 or TRBV12-4 with TRBJ2-5; D gene unclear. Trimming stripped 0 bases from V and 1 base from J, with 6 bases between. The CDR3 has 14 amino acids. The CDR3 protein is CASSLAAGQETQYF. As DNA, the CDR3 is TGTGCCAGCAGTTTAGCGGCAGGCCAAGAGACCCAGTACTTC.

The chain joins TRBV6-2 or TRBV6-3 to TRBJ2-3; 7 bases agree with TRBD2. The CDR3 contains 16 residues. Per germline, CDR1 MNHEY and CDR2 SVGEGT. V shed 6 bases, J shed 0 bases, and the junction held 9 bases outside the gene matches. This CDR3 is CASSLVAGPSTDTQYF. The CDR3 DNA follows: TGTGCCAGCAGCCTCGTAGCGGGCCCTAGCACAGATACGCAGTATTTT.

The chain joins TRBV29-1 to TRBJ2-3; maybe TRBD1 (6 bases). Trimming cost V 1 base and J 2 bases, with 16 bases left between them. Germline CDR1 SQVTM, CDR2 ANQGSEA. The CDR3 runs to 16 residues. The CDR3 protein is CSVEGVKQGATDTQYF. CDR3 bases: TGCAGCGTTGAAGGCGTAAAACAGGGTGCCACAGATACGCAGTATTTT.

V is TRBV21-1 and J is TRBJ2-7; no check of the table's D call, TRBD1, against the DNA was made. TRBV21-1 corresponds to a pseudogene. The CDR3 has 18 residues. Here the CDR3 reads CASSTTPGTGEESYEQYF. The CDR3 DNA reads TGTGCCAGCAGCACCACCCCCGGGACAGGAGAGGAGTCCTACGAGCAGTACTTC.

In its sample, this clonotype was seen many times. V and J are TRBV27 and TRBJ2-3; 11 positions match TRBD2. V gave up 10 bases and J gave up 3 bases; unmatched junction bases: 9. Looked up from germline, CDR1 is MNHEY and CDR2 is SMNVEV (reference sequence). The CDR3 is 15 amino acids. In DNA, the CDR3 is TGTGCCATCAAGACTAGCGGGATCGATACAGATACGCAGTATTTT. Translation: CAIKTSGIDTDTQYF.

CDR3 protein: CASSSRLAGGPGQETQYF. For the CDR3, the DNA is TGTGCCAGCAGCTCACGACTAGCGGGAGGGCCGGGGCAAGAGACCCAGTACTTC. The J gene is TRBJ2-5, the V gene TRBV4-2; TRBD2 agrees at 14 bases. The junction had 10 bases not matched to a gene; V was cut back by 5 bases and J by 2 bases. This CDR3 is 18 amino acids long. Germline assignment: CDR1 LGHNA and CDR2 YNFKEQ.

This clonotype was detected a few times. V and J are TRBV19 and TRBJ2-1; 10 bases are shared with TRBD2. V shed 3 bases, J shed 10 bases, and the junction held 9 bases outside the gene matches. Germline CDR1 and CDR2: LNHDA and SQIVND (reference sequence). The CDR3 runs 15 residues. CDR3 residues: CASSMLLAGAREQFF. CDR3 in DNA: TGTGCCAGTAGTATGCTCCTAGCGGGAGCTCGGGAGCAGTTCTTC.